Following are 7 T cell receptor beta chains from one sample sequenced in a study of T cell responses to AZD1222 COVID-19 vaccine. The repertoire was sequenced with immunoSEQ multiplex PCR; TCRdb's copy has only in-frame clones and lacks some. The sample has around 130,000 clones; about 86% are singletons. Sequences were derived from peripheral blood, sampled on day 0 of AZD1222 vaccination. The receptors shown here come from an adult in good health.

CDR3: CASRSQGESPEAFF. The CDR3 coding sequence is TGTGCCAGCAGATCGCAGGGGGAATCCCCCGAAGCTTTCTTT. The gene calls are TRBV6-5 and TRBJ1-1, with TRBD1 identical over 7 bases. The CDR3 runs to 14 residues. Germline V CDR1 and CDR2: MNHEY, SVGAGI. Unmatched junction bases numbered 12, after V lost 6 bases and J lost 8 bases.

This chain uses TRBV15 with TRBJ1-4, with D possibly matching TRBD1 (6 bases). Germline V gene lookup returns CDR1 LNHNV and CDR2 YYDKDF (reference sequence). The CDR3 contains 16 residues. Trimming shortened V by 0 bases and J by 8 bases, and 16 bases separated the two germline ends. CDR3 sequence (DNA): TGTGCCACCAGCAGAGAAGGTGACAGGAATCTCGAAAAACTGTTTTTT. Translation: CATSREGDRNLEKLFF. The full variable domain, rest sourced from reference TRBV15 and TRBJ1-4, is DAMVIQNPRYQVTQFGKPVTLSCSQTLNHNVMYWYQQKSSQAPKLLFHYYDKDFNNEADTPDNFQSRRPNTSFCFLDIRSPGLGDTAMYLCATSREGDRNLEKLFFGSGTQLSVL.

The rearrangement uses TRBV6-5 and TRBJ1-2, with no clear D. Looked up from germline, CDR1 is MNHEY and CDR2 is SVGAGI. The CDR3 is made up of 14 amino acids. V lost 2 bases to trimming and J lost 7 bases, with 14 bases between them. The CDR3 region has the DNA TGTGCCAGCAGTTACCTACGGGGTCGCGGTGGCTACACCTTC. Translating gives CASSYLRGRGGYTF.

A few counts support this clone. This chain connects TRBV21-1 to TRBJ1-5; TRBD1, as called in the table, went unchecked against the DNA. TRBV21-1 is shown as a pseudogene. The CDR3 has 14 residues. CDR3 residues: CASRTFSGFRPQHF. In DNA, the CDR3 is TGTGCCAGCAGGACTTTCTCAGGGTTTCGTCCCCAGCATTTT.

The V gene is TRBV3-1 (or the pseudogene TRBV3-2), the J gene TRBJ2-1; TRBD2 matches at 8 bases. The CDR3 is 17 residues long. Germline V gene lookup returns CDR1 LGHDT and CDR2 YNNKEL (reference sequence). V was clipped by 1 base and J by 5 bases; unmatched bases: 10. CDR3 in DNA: TGTGCCAGCAGCCAAGTGATCTCGGCGGGGGGTAACAATGAGCAGTTCTTC. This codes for CASSQVISAGGNNEQFF.

CDR3 protein: CASSSRGGTGVGNEQFF. Here the CDR3 DNA reads TGTGCCAGCAGCTCGAGAGGGGGGACAGGGGTTGGAAATGAGCAGTTCTTC. This chain connects TRBV7-6 to TRBJ2-1, with 10 bases matching TRBD1. The trim removed 4 bases at V and 7 bases at J, leaving 13 bases unmatched. Germline V lookup: CDR1 SGHVS, CDR2 FNYEAQ. The CDR3 sequence is 17 residues long.

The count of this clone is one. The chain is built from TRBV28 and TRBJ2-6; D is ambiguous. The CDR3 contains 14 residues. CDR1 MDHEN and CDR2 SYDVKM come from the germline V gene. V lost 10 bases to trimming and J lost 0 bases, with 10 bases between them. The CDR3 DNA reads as TGTGCCACCCTTTGGGCCTCTGGGGCCAACGTCCTGACTTTC. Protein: CATLWASGANVLTF.